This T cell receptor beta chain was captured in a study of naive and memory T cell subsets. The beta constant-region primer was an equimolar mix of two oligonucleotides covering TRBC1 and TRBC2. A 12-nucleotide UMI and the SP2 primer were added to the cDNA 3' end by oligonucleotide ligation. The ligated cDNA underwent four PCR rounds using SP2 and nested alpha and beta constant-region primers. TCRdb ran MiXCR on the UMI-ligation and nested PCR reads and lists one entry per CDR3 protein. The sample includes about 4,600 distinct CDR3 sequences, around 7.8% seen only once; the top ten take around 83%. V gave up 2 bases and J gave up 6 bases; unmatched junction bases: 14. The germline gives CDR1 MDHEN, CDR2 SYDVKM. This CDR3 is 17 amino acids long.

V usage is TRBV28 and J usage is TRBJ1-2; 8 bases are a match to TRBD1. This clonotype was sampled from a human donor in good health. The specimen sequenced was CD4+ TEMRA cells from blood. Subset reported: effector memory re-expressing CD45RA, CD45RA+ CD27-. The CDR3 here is CASSLARQGIYGNGYTF. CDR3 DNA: TGTGCCAGCAGTTTAGCTAGACAGGGGATCTACGGAAATGGCTACACCTTC.